Listed below are T cell receptor beta chains from one sample, sequenced in a study of shared clonotypes between healthy human individuals. Generated by immunoSEQ multiplex PCR, the TCRdb table keeps only in-frame clones and is missing some. This table holds about 800,000 clones, approximately 96% found once. Sequencing input: naive CD8+ T cells sorted from blood. Receptors were obtained from a man in his thirties or forties in good health. Each CDR3 is given with its conserved first and last residue. The D gene is left open where the match is weak. Expanded clones get a size class; other rows say once, few or many, or leave the size out.

CDR3	DNA	J	D	size	length	V
CASSPTSGSPYNEQFF	TGTGCCAGCAGTCCGACTAGCGGGAGTCCCTACAATGAGCAGTTCTTC	TRBJ2-1	TRBD2	.	16	TRBV5-4
CASSTPPGGLYGYTF	TGTGCCAGCAGCACCCCCCCCGGGGGGCTTTACGGCTACACCTTC	TRBJ1-2	.	.	15	TRBV9
CASSPRLAEGTQYF	TGTGCCAGCAGCCCCCGACTAGCCGAAGGGACCCAGTACTTC	TRBJ2-5	TRBD2	.	14	TRBV7-9
CASSQDYTEHSYEQYF	TGTGCCAGCAGCCAAGATTATACCGAGCACTCCTACGAGCAGTACTTC	TRBJ2-7	.	.	16	TRBV14
CASSPSGGAYNEQFF	TGTGCCAGCAGCCCTAGCGGGGGGGCCTACAATGAGCAGTTCTTC	TRBJ2-1	TRBD2	.	15	TRBV5-4
CASSGRRGTWYQETQYF	TGTGCCAGCAGTGGACGAAGGGGGACTTGGTACCAAGAGACCCAGTACTTC	TRBJ2-5	.	.	17	TRBV2
CASSLFGGYEQYF	TGTGCCAGCAGTTTGTTCGGGGGCTACGAGCAGTACTTC	TRBJ2-7	.	.	13	TRBV27
CASSQDPYGVEAYEQYF	TGCGCCAGCAGCCAAGATCCGTATGGGGTAGAGGCCTACGAGCAGTACTTC	TRBJ2-7	.	.	17	TRBV4-3
CASSAVGTQYF	TGTGCCAGCAGCGCTGTCGGGACCCAGTACTTC	TRBJ2-5	.	.	11	TRBV6-5
CASSGLAETYEQYF	TGTGCCAGCAGTGGACTAGCGGAGACCTACGAGCAGTACTTC	TRBJ2-7	TRBD2	.	14	TRBV2
CASSPLMQGNTGYEQYF	TGTGCCAGCAGCCCCCTTATGCAGGGGAATACTGGCTACGAGCAGTACTTC	TRBJ2-7	.	once	17	TRBV14
CASIFLALSTDTQYF	TGTGCCAGCATATTCCTAGCCTTAAGCACAGATACGCAGTATTTT	TRBJ2-3	.	.	15	TRBV2
CASSLVPGQNAEQFF	TGTGCCAGCAGCTTAGTTCCTGGACAGAACGCTGAGCAGTTCTTC	TRBJ2-1	.	.	15	TRBV7-9
CASSPGTSGMTDTQYF	TGTGCCAGCAGCCCAGGGACTAGCGGGATGACAGATACGCAGTATTTT	TRBJ2-3	TRBD2	.	16	TRBV7-9
CASTSEVGSRYF	TGTGCCAGCACTTCTGAGGTCGGGAGTCGGTATTTT	TRBJ2-3	.	.	12	TRBV28
CASSPGGSLWGYNEQFF	TGTGCCAGCAGCCCAGGGGGTAGTCTCTGGGGGTACAATGAGCAGTTCTTC	TRBJ2-1	TRBD1	.	17	TRBV11-2
CASRYGTPGSETQYF	TGTGCCAGCAGGTACGGGACTCCGGGATCAGAGACCCAGTACTTC	TRBJ2-5	.	.	15	TRBV7-2
CSAWGLAGGTGANVLTF	TGCAGCGCTTGGGGACTAGCGGGAGGGACTGGGGCCAACGTCCTGACTTTC	TRBJ2-6	TRBD2	.	17	TRBV29-1
CASSSPGYSYEQYF	TGCGCCAGCAGCTCGCCGGGCTACTCCTACGAGCAGTACTTC	TRBJ2-7	.	.	14	TRBV5-1
CASSLSGPYNEQFF	TGTGCCAGCAGCTTATCTGGGCCTTACAATGAGCAGTTCTTC	TRBJ2-1	.	.	14	TRBV11-2
CASSLSRGSYEQYF	TGTGCCAGCAGTTTATCCCGGGGAAGCTACGAGCAGTACTTC	TRBJ2-7	.	.	14	TRBV27
CASSLFSGGNQPQHF	TGTGCCAGCAGCCTATTCTCAGGGGGCAATCAGCCCCAGCATTTT	TRBJ1-5	.	.	15	TRBV7-6
CASSPDGHNEQFF	TGTGCCAGCAGCCCGGACGGCCACAATGAGCAGTTCTTC	TRBJ2-1	.	.	13	TRBV9
CSVEDAGVQETQYF	TGCAGCGTTGAGGATGCGGGGGTACAAGAGACCCAGTACTTC	TRBJ2-5	TRBD2	.	14	TRBV29-1
CASSLAGRYSINEKLFF	TGTGCCAGCAGCTTAGCCGGTCGTTATTCGATTAATGAAAAACTGTTTTTT	TRBJ1-4	.	once	17	TRBV11-2
CASSTSEQEPARNEQYF	TGCGCCAGCAGCACAAGCGAACAGGAACCTGCACGAAACGAGCAGTACTTC	TRBJ2-7	.	.	17	TRBV5-1
CASSPTDSVSYEQYF	TGTGCCAGCAGTCCGACAGATAGTGTCTCCTACGAGCAGTACTTC	TRBJ2-7	.	.	15	TRBV27
CSVREAEAFF	TGCAGCGTGCGGGAAGCTGAAGCTTTCTTT	TRBJ1-1	.	.	10	TRBV29-1